The 20 T cell receptor beta chains below all came from one sample that was sequenced in a study of cytomegalovirus exposure and HLA in healthy donors (dated by TCRdb to the late 2010s). Libraries were prepared through the immunoSEQ multiplex PCR assay. For the multiplex PCR, a mixture combining 60 forward primers for TCR Vbeta segments and 13 reverse primers for TCR Jbeta segments was used. The immuneACCESS repertoire file appears here via TCRdb, limited to in-frame rearrangements. These files lack a portion of the clones; in checked studies, under half of the deficit traces to unresolved V genes, and the cause of the others is not known. Present in this sample are roughly 100,000 clones, roughly an eighth of which were seen just once. The ten largest clonotypes hold 16% of the sample. The sequencing input was PBMCs. The receptors stem from a man aged 35-49 years in good health and CMV-seropositive.

This chain connects TRBV7-9 to TRBJ1-5; D ambiguous. CDR1 is SEHNR and CDR2 is FQNEAQ in the germline V gene (reference sequence). V shed 5 bases and J shed 8 bases, with 13 bases lying between them. The CDR3 consists of 13 residues. The CDR3, as DNA: TGTGCCAGCAGCCCAATGCCCGGGGAGCCCCAGCATTTT. This codes for CASSPMPGEPQHF.

This clone was recorded a few times. The V call is TRBV25-1, the J call TRBJ2-6; TRBD1 aligns across 7 bases. The CDR3 consists of 16 residues. V lost 5 bases to trimming and J lost 2 bases; unmatched junction nucleotides: 6. Germline CDR1 reads MGHDK; CDR2 reads SYGVNS. The CDR3 DNA is TGTGCCAGCAGTCTTTCGACAGGGACTGGGGCCAACGTCCTGACTTTC. Translating it yields CASSLSTGTGANVLTF.

This clone was counted a few times. The chain joins TRBV7-2 to TRBJ1-1; no reliable D call. V lost 1 base and J lost 1, with 7 bases in between. The CDR3 contains 14 residues. The germline V gene encodes CDR1 SGHTA and CDR2 FQGNSA. This CDR3 is CASSLVPGNTEAFF. Written as DNA, the CDR3 is TGTGCCAGCAGCTTAGTACCGGGGAACACTGAAGCTTTCTTT.

V is TRBV5-4 and J is TRBJ1-1; D not resolved. CDR3 length: 14 residues. Germline CDR1 SGHNT, CDR2 YYREEE (reference sequence). V gave up 1 base and J gave up 1 base, with 8 bases separating them. CDR3 sequence reads: CASSLRESNTEAFF. Written as DNA, the CDR3 is TGTGCCAGCAGCTTGAGGGAGTCGAACACTGAAGCTTTCTTT. The entire variable domain, with the rest obtained from reference TRBV5-4 and TRBJ1-1, is as follows: ETGVTQSPTHLIKTRGQQVTLRCSSQSGHNTVSWYQQALGQGPQFIFQYYREEENGRGNFPPRFSGLQFPNYSSELNVNALELDDSALYLCASSLRESNTEAFFGQGTRLTVV.

The J gene is TRBJ1-1, the V gene TRBV27, with D perhaps TRBD1 (6 bases). V dropped 9 bases and J dropped 0 bases, with 20 bases sitting between them. This CDR3 is 16 amino acids long. The V gene's germline CDR1 is MNHEY and CDR2 SMNVEV (reference sequence). The CDR3 sequence is CARLCPDRRMNTEAFF. Here the CDR3 DNA reads TGTGCCAGATTATGCCCCGACAGGCGGATGAACACTGAAGCTTTCTTT.

The V gene is TRBV7-9, the J gene TRBJ2-5; tentatively, D is TRBD2 (5 bases). Per the germline V gene, CDR1 is SEHNR and CDR2 is FQNEAQ (reference sequence). The germline V and J ends were trimmed by 6 bases and 5 bases, with 16 bases remaining between them. The CDR3 consists of 14 residues. In DNA form, the CDR3 reads TGTGCCAGCAGTCAATTTGCGGGCTTGGAGACCCAGTACTTC. Protein sequence: CASSQFAGLETQYF.

This rearrangement joins TRBV6-1 to TRBJ1-1, with D perhaps matching TRBD1 (6 bases). V lost 3 bases and J 4 bases, leaving 12 bases between the germline ends. The CDR3 extends over 14 amino acids. The germline V gene has CDR1 MNHNS and CDR2 SASEGT. The CDR3 bases are TGTGCCAGCAGTGAGCCAGGGGTGGGCACTGAAGCTTTCTTT. Its protein product is CASSEPGVGTEAFF.

This clone has more than one count but fewer than ten. CDR3 nucleotide sequence: TGTGCCAGCAGCCCAATCGGTCGGTCCTCTGGGGCCAACGTCCTGACTTTC. It yields the protein CASSPIGRSSGANVLTF. The chain employs TRBV7-3 and TRBJ2-6; D ambiguous. Deletions cut 5 bases from V and 0 bases from J, with 14 bases between. CDR1 and CDR2 (germline): SGHTA, FQGTGA. The CDR3 spans 17 residues.

This clone has more than one count but fewer than ten. This rearrangement joins TRBV12-5 to TRBJ1-5; TRBD1 agrees at 10 bases. The CDR3 sequence is 16 residues long. CDR1 LGHNT and CDR2 FRNRAP come from the germline V gene. The V gene end was trimmed by 3 bases and the J gene end by 6 bases; junction bases not matched to a gene: 8. Written as DNA, the CDR3 is TGTGCTAGTGGTTTTTTGGGACAGGGGATCCGTCAGCCCCAGCATTTT. Encoded protein: CASGFLGQGIRQPQHF.

This clone has a handful of counts. V and J are TRBV11-2 and TRBJ2-7, with 7 nucleotides matching TRBD2. V trimming: 4 bases; J trimming: 2 bases; junction bases outside the gene matches: 8. Looked up from germline, CDR1 is SGHAT and CDR2 is FQNNGV. The CDR3 has 15 amino acids. CDR3 sequence reads: CASSSPSSGPYEQYF. The CDR3 nucleotides read TGTGCCAGCAGCTCCCCCTCTAGCGGACCCTACGAGCAGTACTTC.

The rearrangement uses TRBV6-5 and TRBJ1-2, with TRBD1 matching 7 bases. CDR3 length: 15 residues. Germline CDR1 reads MNHEY; CDR2 reads SVGAGI. V trimming: 2 bases; J trimming: 4 bases; junction bases outside the gene matches: 7. The CDR3 DNA follows: TGTGCCAGCAGTTACGTACTACAGGGGACCTATGGCTACACCTTC. Translating it yields CASSYVLQGTYGYTF.

The V and J genes are TRBV9 and TRBJ2-2; D is perhaps TRBD1 (5 bases). Germline CDR1 is SGDLS and CDR2 is YYNGEE. The CDR3 extends over 14 amino acids. The V gene lost 3 bases and the J gene lost 4 bases, with 10 bases spanning the gap. The CDR3 protein is CASSGPGFTGELFF. CDR3 nucleotide sequence: TGTGCCAGCAGCGGCCCAGGGTTCACCGGGGAGCTGTTTTTT.

The rearrangement joins TRBV9 to TRBJ2-7, with TRBD2 as a possible D gene (7 bases). This CDR3 is built from 14 residues. Germline V lookup: CDR1 SGDLS, CDR2 YYNGEE. Trimming left V 4 bases short and J 0 bases short, with 11 bases between. The CDR3 DNA follows: TGTGCCAGCAGCCCCGCGGGGGCCTCCTACGAGCAGTACTTC. As protein: CASSPAGASYEQYF.

This clone was counted between two and nine times. The J gene is TRBJ2-3, the V gene TRBV5-1, with D maybe TRBD2 (6 bases). The CDR3 totals 16 residues. Trimming stripped 3 bases from V and 2 bases from J, with 16 bases between. Germline values: CDR1 SGHRS, CDR2 YFSETQ. Here the CDR3 DNA reads TGCGCCAGCAGCTACCTGGCGATAGCGGACACAGATACGCAGTATTTT. This encodes CASSYLAIADTDTQYF.

The chain joins TRBV18 to TRBJ1-2, with 7 bases aligning to TRBD1. The CDR3 covers 14 residues. Germline-derived CDR1 and CDR2 are KGHSH and LQKENI. The trim removed 0 bases at V and 7 bases at J, leaving 5 bases unmatched. The CDR3 nucleotides are TGTGCCAGCTCACCACCCGAGGGGGCCGTTGGCTACACCTTC. As protein: CASSPPEGAVGYTF.

This sequence joins TRBV7-9 and TRBJ1-4; D not certain. The V and J ends lost 5 bases and 5 bases respectively, with 15 bases between them. The CDR3 contains 15 residues. CDR1 and CDR2 from the germline V gene are SEHNR and FQNEAQ (reference sequence). The CDR3 DNA is TGTGCCAGCAGCACACTTGTTTCGGGGAATGAAAAACTGTTTTTT. Its protein is CASSTLVSGNEKLFF.

Here the CDR3 DNA reads TGTGCCAGCAGTTTGGGGGGAGCCCTAAACACTGAAGCTTTCTTT. This codes for CASSLGGALNTEAFF. The chain links TRBV28 to TRBJ1-1, with TRBD1 as a possible D gene (5 bases). This CDR3 spans 15 amino acids. CDR1 and CDR2 (germline): MDHEN, SYDVKM. V was pared by 3 bases and J by 2 bases, with 13 bases between. Full variable domain (missing parts from reference TRBV28 and TRBJ1-1): DVKVTQSSRYLVKRTGEKVFLECVQDMDHENMFWYRQDPGLGLRLIYFSYDVKMKEKGDIPEGYSVSREKKERFSLILESASTNQTSMYLCASSLGGALNTEAFFGQGTRLTVV.

This clone was counted a few times. This chain links TRBV4-3 with TRBJ1-4; perhaps TRBD1 as D (5 bases). The V end was cut by 2 bases, the J end by 3 bases, with 13 bases between. Germline V gene lookup returns CDR1 LGHNA and CDR2 YSLEER. This CDR3 has 16 residues. CDR3 protein: CASSQSLRAPNEKLFF. CDR3 coding DNA: TGCGCCAGCAGCCAAAGCCTCAGGGCTCCTAATGAAAAACTGTTTTTT.

The table lists this clone with a few counts. The chain recombines TRBV6-6 with TRBJ2-3; no reliable D call. The CDR3 contains 15 residues. V was trimmed by 0 bases and J by 4 bases, leaving 11 bases between them. Per the germline V gene, CDR1 is MNHNY and CDR2 is SVGAGI (reference sequence). The CDR3 spells CASSYSVDRADTQYF. CDR3 sequence (DNA): TGTGCCAGCAGTTACTCAGTCGATCGGGCAGATACGCAGTATTTT.

This clone showed up just a few times. The chain combines TRBV27 with TRBJ2-3; D might be TRBD1 (5 bases). The V gene lost 5 bases and the J gene lost 5 bases, with 8 bases spanning the gap. Germline CDR1 MNHEY, CDR2 SMNVEV (reference sequence). This CDR3 comprises 12 residues. CDR3 sequence: CASSPQGDTQYF. The CDR3 DNA reads TGTGCCAGCAGTCCGCAGGGAGATACGCAGTATTTT.